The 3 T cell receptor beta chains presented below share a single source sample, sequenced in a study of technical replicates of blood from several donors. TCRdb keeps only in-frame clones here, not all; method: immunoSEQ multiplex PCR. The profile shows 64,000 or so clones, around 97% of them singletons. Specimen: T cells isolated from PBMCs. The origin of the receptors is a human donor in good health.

This CDR3 reads CASRRDYGYTF. CDR3 DNA: TGTGCCAGCAGGCGCGACTATGGCTACACCTTC. J is TRBJ1-2 and V is TRBV2; D not resolved. In germline, CDR1 is SNHLY, CDR2 FYNNEI. The CDR3 covers 11 residues. V lost 6 bases to trimming and J lost 3 bases, with 5 bases between them.

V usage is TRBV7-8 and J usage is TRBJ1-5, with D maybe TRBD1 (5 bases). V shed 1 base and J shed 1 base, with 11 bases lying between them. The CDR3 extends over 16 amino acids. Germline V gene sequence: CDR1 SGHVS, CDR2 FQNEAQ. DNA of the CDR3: TGTGCCAGCAGCTTAGTTTGGGGGGTAAGCAATCAGCCCCAGCATTTT. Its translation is CASSLVWGVSNQPQHF.

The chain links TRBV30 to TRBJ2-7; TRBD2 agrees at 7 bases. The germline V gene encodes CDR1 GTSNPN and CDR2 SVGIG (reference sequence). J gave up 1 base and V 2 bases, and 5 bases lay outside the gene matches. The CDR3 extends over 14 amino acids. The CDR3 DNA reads TGTGCCTGGAGTAGGGAGGGCAGTTCCTACGAGCAGTACTTC. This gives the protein CAWSREGSSYEQYF.